The next 21 T cell receptor beta chains were all read from a single sample in a study of radiotherapy plus CTLA-4 blockade in lung cancer. Profiled with immunoSEQ multiplex PCR; TCRdb holds only in-frame clones, not every one. The sample has over 45,000 clones, around 79% seen once. The sample in question was peripheral blood, obtained from a patient treated with radiotherapy plus ipilimumab. Source of these receptors: a human donor with non-small cell lung cancer who had a complete response to radiotherapy plus ipilimumab.

The rearrangement links TRBV5-6 to TRBJ2-2, with a possible D match to TRBD2 (6 bases). V was shortened by 4 bases and J by 4 bases, with 20 bases between the two germline ends. The CDR3 loop spans 17 amino acids. Germline V gene data show CDR1 as SGHDT and CDR2 as YYEEEE. This chain's CDR3 is CASSGILGGIGTGELFF. The CDR3 DNA sequence: TGTGCCAGCAGCGGAATTTTGGGCGGGATTGGCACCGGGGAGCTGTTTTTT.

The chain couples TRBV6-5 to TRBJ1-5; 8 positions agree with TRBD1. Germline loops: CDR1 MNHEY, CDR2 SVGAGI. There are 15 residues in the CDR3. The junction had 10 bases not matched to a gene; V was cut back by 6 bases and J by 6 bases. This chain's CDR3 is CASRPRQGRSQPQHF. The CDR3 nucleotides read TGTGCCAGCAGGCCCCGACAGGGGAGATCTCAGCCCCAGCATTTT.

The rearrangement joins TRBV4-3 to TRBJ1-4; weak D call: TRBD1 (6 bases). The CDR3 is made up of 16 amino acids. The germline V and J ends were trimmed by 4 bases and 4 bases, with 16 bases remaining between them. From germline, CDR1 is LGHNA and CDR2 YSLEER. In nucleotides, the CDR3 is TGCGCCAGCAGCCTCGAGCGGGGGCCGGGTAATGAAAAACTGTTTTTT. Translated: CASSLERGPGNEKLFF.

This chain joins TRBV9 and TRBJ1-3; D ambiguous. Trimming took 0 bases from V and 2 from J, leaving 15 bases between them. This CDR3 has 17 residues. Per the germline V gene, CDR1 is SGDLS and CDR2 is YYNGEE. The CDR3: CASSVVPWAGTGNTIYF. The CDR3 DNA sequence: TGTGCCAGCAGCGTAGTCCCCTGGGCGGGAACTGGAAACACCATATATTTT.

This rearrangement joins TRBV7-2 to TRBJ2-1, with 7 positions matching TRBD2. Per germline, CDR1 SGHTA and CDR2 FQGNSA. V lost 1 base to trimming and J lost 8 bases; unmatched junction nucleotides: 8. The CDR3 is 15 residues long. The CDR3 DNA sequence: TGTGCCAGCAGCTTAGTTGGGGGAGGGCCTCATGAGCAGTTCTTC. This sequence encodes CASSLVGGGPHEQFF.

The chain uses TRBV7-8 and TRBJ2-7, with TRBD2 as a possible D gene (6 bases). The ends were cut back, 0 bases at V and 7 bases at J, with 16 bases in the middle. Germline values: CDR1 SGHVS, CDR2 FQNEAQ. CDR3 length: 15 residues. CDR3 amino acids: CASSLAQREVGEQYV. DNA of the CDR3: TGTGCCAGCAGCTTAGCGCAGAGGGAGGTGGGGGAGCAGTACGTC.

CDR3 in DNA: TGCAGCGTGAAACAGGGGTTAGGCAATCAGCCCCAGCATTTT. Protein: CSVKQGLGNQPQHF. The chain combines TRBV29-1 with TRBJ1-5; the match to TRBD1 covers 7 bases. V shed 6 bases, J shed 2 bases, and the junction held 7 bases outside the gene matches. The CDR3 length is 14 residues. Germline V gene data show CDR1 as SQVTM and CDR2 as ANQGSEA.

J is TRBJ2-1 and V is TRBV6-6; D is unclear. The ends were cut back, 2 bases at V and 5 bases at J, with 7 bases in the middle. CDR3 length: 13 residues. Per germline, CDR1 MNHNY and CDR2 SVGAGI (reference sequence). In DNA, the CDR3 is TGTGCCAGCAGTTACGTAGGAGACAATGAGCAGTTCTTC. This gives the protein CASSYVGDNEQFF.

The chain joins TRBV5-1 to TRBJ1-5, with D possibly TRBD1 on 6 matching bases. Trimming left V 2 bases short and J 3 bases short, with 15 bases between. This CDR3 contains 16 residues. In germline, CDR1 is SGHRS, CDR2 YFSETQ. The CDR3 DNA follows: TGCGCCAGCAGCTTCTACAAAGGACAGACCAATCAGCCCCAGCATTTT. This translates into CASSFYKGQTNQPQHF.

The chain employs TRBV6-5 and TRBJ2-1; TRBD1 agrees at 10 bases. The CDR3 has 15 amino acids. Looked up from germline, CDR1 is MNHEY and CDR2 is SVGAGI. The V gene end was trimmed by 7 bases and the J gene end by 4 bases; junction bases not matched to a gene: 7. CDR3 sequence reads: CASTAWDRGYNEQFF. For the CDR3, the DNA is TGTGCCAGCACCGCGTGGGACAGGGGATACAATGAGCAGTTCTTC.

This clone showed up just once. The genes are TRBV7-2 and TRBJ1-1, with D perhaps matching TRBD1 (5 bases). Germline CDR1 reads SGHTA; CDR2 reads FQGNSA. The CDR3 runs to 14 residues. V was shortened by 1 base and J by 4 bases, with 10 bases between the two germline ends. CDR3 sequence (DNA): TGTGCCAGCAGCTTAGAAGGGCAGGGCACTGAAGCTTTCTTT. It translates to CASSLEGQGTEAFF.

The genes are TRBV29-1 and TRBJ1-2, with TRBD1 as a possible D gene (5 bases). Trimming took 4 bases from V and 0 from J, leaving 6 bases between them. This CDR3 has 12 residues. CDR1 is SQVTM, CDR2 ANQGSEA, per germline. The CDR3: CSVGQTNYGYTF. CDR3 coding DNA: TGCAGCGTTGGACAGACTAACTATGGCTACACCTTC.

The chain carries TRBV2 and TRBJ2-2; 13 nucleotides line up with TRBD2. CDR1 is SNHLY and CDR2 is FYNNEI in the germline V gene. The V and J ends lost 6 bases and 5 bases, in that order; junction bases with no gene match: 3. The CDR3 sequence is 15 residues long. The CDR3 DNA reads as TGTGCCAGCAGCGGACTAGCGGGAGAAACCGGGGAGCTGTTTTTT. It translates to CASSGLAGETGELFF.

V gene TRBV11-1 combines with J gene TRBJ1-2, with TRBD1 as a possible D gene (6 bases). The CDR3 has 16 residues. Germline CDR1 is SGHAT and CDR2 is FQDESV (reference sequence). V shed 5 bases and J shed 3 bases, with 19 bases lying between them. CDR3 loop: CASSGGRGLRYYGYTF. The DNA for the CDR3 is TGTGCCAGCAGCGGGGGCCGAGGGTTGCGGTACTATGGCTACACCTTC.

The rearrangement uses TRBV18 and TRBJ1-4; possibly TRBD1 for D (5 bases). The V end lost 5 bases, the J end lost 4 bases, and 20 bases lay between the germline ends. The CDR3 is made up of 17 amino acids. The germline gives CDR1 KGHSH, CDR2 LQKENI. CDR3 sequence (DNA): TGTGCCAGCTCATCTAACGCAGGGACGGGACTTAATGAAAAACTGTTTTTT. It encodes CASSSNAGTGLNEKLFF.

The CDR3, as DNA: TGTGCCAGCAACGAGTGGGAGACCCAGTACTTC. This encodes CASNEWETQYF. The V and J genes are TRBV6-1 and TRBJ2-5, with D uncertain. This CDR3 region has 11 residues. CDR1 and CDR2 (germline): MNHNS, SASEGT. Between the trimmed V and J ends, which lost 7 bases and 5 bases, there was a span of 8 bases.

The J gene is TRBJ1-2, the V gene TRBV6-1, with TRBD1 as a possible D gene (5 bases). CDR1 and CDR2 from the germline V gene are MNHNS and SASEGT. CDR3 length: 12 residues. The V end was cut by 8 bases, the J end by 8 bases, with 15 bases between. CDR3 region: CASGQGVGGYTF. Written as DNA, the CDR3 is TGTGCCAGCGGACAAGGGGTGGGCGGCTACACCTTC.

The chain links TRBV7-8 to TRBJ1-2; TRBD1 matches 8 bases. The V gene's germline CDR1 is SGHVS and CDR2 FQNEAQ. There are 16 residues in the CDR3. V shed 6 bases and J 3 bases; nucleotides not matched to a gene: 12. The CDR3 coding sequence is TGTGCCAGCAGTCAACTCGGACAGGGACCTTACTATGGCTACACCTTC. Its protein is CASSQLGQGPYYGYTF.

The CDR3 is CASSGGGTGDEQFF. The CDR3 DNA follows: TGCGCCAGCAGCGGGGGGGGGACGGGCGATGAGCAGTTCTTC. The V and J genes are TRBV5-1 and TRBJ2-1; 7 nucleotides align to TRBD2. V shed 4 bases, J shed 8 bases, and the junction held 9 bases outside the gene matches. This CDR3 contains 14 residues. Germline V gives CDR1 SGHRS, CDR2 YFSETQ.

The rearrangement links TRBV4-1 to TRBJ2-2, with 12 bases fitting TRBD1. From germline, CDR1 is MGHRA and CDR2 YSYEKL. The V segment lost 4 bases and the J segment 1 base; nucleotides outside the gene matches: 13. This CDR3 contains 20 residues. CDR3 amino acids: CASSLRRLRDRGQNTGELFF. In nucleotides, the CDR3 is TGCGCCAGCAGCCTTCGGAGGCTCCGGGACAGGGGGCAGAACACCGGGGAGCTGTTTTTT.

V and J are TRBV2 and TRBJ1-2, with 7 bases fitting TRBD1. Germline values: CDR1 SNHLY, CDR2 FYNNEI. The CDR3 spans 16 residues. The trim removed 8 bases at V and 8 bases at J, leaving 20 bases unmatched. The CDR3 region has the DNA TGTGCCAGCGAAAGCCACAGGGGCGGGGTAGGAGAAGGCTACACCTTC. It specifies CASESHRGGVGEGYTF.